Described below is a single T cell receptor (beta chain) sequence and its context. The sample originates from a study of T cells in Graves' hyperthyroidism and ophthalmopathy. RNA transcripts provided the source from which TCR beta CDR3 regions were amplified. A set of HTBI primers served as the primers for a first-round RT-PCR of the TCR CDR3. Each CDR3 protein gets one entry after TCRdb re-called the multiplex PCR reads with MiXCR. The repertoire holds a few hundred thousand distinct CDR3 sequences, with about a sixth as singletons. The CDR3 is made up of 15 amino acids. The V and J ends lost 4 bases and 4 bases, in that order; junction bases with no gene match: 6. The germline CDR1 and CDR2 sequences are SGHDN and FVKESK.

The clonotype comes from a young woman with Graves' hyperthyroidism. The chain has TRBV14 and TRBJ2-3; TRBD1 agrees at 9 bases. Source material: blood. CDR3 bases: TGTGCCAGCAGCCGCACAGGGGGCAGGGCAGATACGCAGTATTTT. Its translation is CASSRTGGRADTQYF.